The clone carrying this T cell receptor beta chain was detected a few times. Participants were aged 18 to 89 years from approximately 23 US areas. The data belong to a study of blood T cell repertoires in COVID-19. Looking at the study overall: T cells, B-cell-depleted T cells, or PBMCs supplied cDNA or gDNA.

Clones were read by immunoSEQ multiplex PCR, and TCRdb kept only the in-frame ones, dropping some. Of hundreds of thousands of clones in the sample, 85% to 90% were seen once. Germline CDR1 reads MNHEY; CDR2 reads SVGAGI. The V and J ends lost 6 bases and 4 bases respectively, with 12 bases between them. The CDR3 sequence is 13 residues long. The genes are TRBV6-5 and TRBJ1-1, with a weak D call TRBD1 (6 bases). The sequence was collected from a man aged 18 to 30 who had recovered from COVID-19. Sequencing input: PBMCs or T cells enriched from blood (not recorded which). CDR3 amino acids: CASRRQEPTEAFF. The CDR3 region has the DNA TGTGCCAGCAGGCGACAGGAGCCCACTGAAGCTTTCTTT.